One sample yielded the 32 T cell receptor beta chains listed below, sequenced in a study of PD-1 blockade in classical Hodgkin lymphoma. Libraries were prepared by immunoSEQ multiplex PCR; TCRdb keeps only in-frame clonotypes and omits some of them. The table lists 100,000 or so clones, about nine tenths of them singletons, with roughly 19% in the top ten. Sample time point: cycle 4 day 1 (C4D1), after 6 weeks of nivolumab. Every patient was affected by relapse after autologous stem cell transplantation, while exposure to brentuximab vedotin was not uniform. Source: peripheral blood mononuclear cells (PBMCs), taken before the fourth cycle of nivolumab. These receptors were collected from a human donor with classical Hodgkin lymphoma.

J is TRBJ1-2 and V is TRBV5-5; D unclear. Germline V gene sequence: CDR1 SGHKS, CDR2 YYEKEE (reference sequence). V lost 0 bases to trimming and J lost 2 bases, with 8 bases between them. The CDR3 spans 14 residues. CDR3 DNA: TGTGCCAGCAGCTTGGGCGGGAGGAACTATGGCTACACCTTC. It translates to CASSLGGRNYGYTF.

This chain uses TRBV7-9 with TRBJ2-7; TRBD1 is a possible D gene (6 bases). Germline CDR1 reads SEHNR; CDR2 reads FQNEAQ (reference sequence). The CDR3 sequence is 13 residues long. Trimming cost V 5 bases and J 3 bases, with 11 bases left between them. CDR3 amino acids: CASSTDSDYEQYF. The CDR3 nucleotides are TGTGCCAGCAGCACGGACAGCGACTACGAGCAGTACTTC.

The rearrangement joins TRBV5-1 to TRBJ2-1; TRBD2 matches 9 bases. CDR3 length: 14 amino acids. CDR1 is SGHRS and CDR2 is YFSETQ in the germline V gene. J gave up 7 bases and V 1 base, and 3 bases lay outside the gene matches. Here the CDR3 reads CASSLRREGNEQFF. The DNA of the CDR3 is TGCGCCAGCAGCTTGAGGCGGGAGGGAAATGAGCAGTTCTTC.

This chain links TRBV11-2 with TRBJ1-1; TRBD1 is a possible D gene (5 bases). Trimming took 2 bases from V and 4 from J, leaving 20 bases between them. Germline V gene lookup returns CDR1 SGHAT and CDR2 FQNNGV. The CDR3 runs 17 residues. The CDR3 DNA is TGTGCCAGCAGCTTACTCGGCAGGGAGAGCCGACGCACTGAAGCTTTCTTT. It translates to CASSLLGRESRRTEAFF.

The V gene is TRBV19, the J gene TRBJ1-1, with D uncertain. This CDR3 has 13 residues. Per germline, CDR1 LNHDA and CDR2 SQIVND (reference sequence). V was pared by 1 base and J by 1 base, with 4 bases between. CDR3 protein: CASSIGENTEAFF. The CDR3 DNA sequence: TGTGCCAGTAGTATAGGGGAGAACACTGAAGCTTTCTTT.

The chain is built from TRBV7-2 and TRBJ1-1; 7 bases line up with TRBD1. V shed 4 bases, J shed 3 bases, and the junction held 11 bases outside the gene matches. The germline V gene has CDR1 SGHTA and CDR2 FQGNSA. The length of the CDR3 is 16 residues. CDR3 protein: CASSSLTGARYTEAFF. The CDR3 coding sequence is TGTGCCAGCAGCTCACTTACAGGGGCACGGTACACTGAAGCTTTCTTT.

The rearrangement joins TRBV19 to TRBJ2-1; D may be TRBD1 (6 bases). Trimming left V 6 bases short and J 1 base short, with 10 bases between. The CDR3 has 14 amino acids. In germline, CDR1 is LNHDA, CDR2 SQIVND (reference sequence). The CDR3 DNA reads as TGTGCCAGTAGCAGGGGTGGTTCCTACAATGAGCAGTTCTTC. Translating gives CASSRGGSYNEQFF. Supplemented by reference TRBV19 and TRBJ2-1, the full variable domain reads DGGITQSPKYLFRKEGQNVTLSCEQNLNHDAMYWYRQDPGQGLRLIYYSQIVNDFQKGDIAEGYSVSREKKESFPLTVTSAQKNPTAFYLCASSRGGSYNEQFFGPGTRLTVL.

The V gene is TRBV27, the J gene TRBJ2-1; maybe TRBD2 (5 bases). Germline V gene lookup returns CDR1 MNHEY and CDR2 SMNVEV (reference sequence). The CDR3 has 17 amino acids. V lost 3 bases and J lost 0, with 15 bases in between. The CDR3: CASSLNFGGYSYNEQFF. As DNA, the CDR3 is TGTGCCAGCAGTTTGAATTTCGGCGGGTACTCCTACAATGAGCAGTTCTTC.

The V call is TRBV29-1, the J call TRBJ2-2; D remains ambiguous. The V end was cut by 5 bases, the J end by 3 bases, with 4 bases between. The germline V gene encodes CDR1 SQVTM and CDR2 ANQGSEA. The CDR3 has 11 amino acids. CDR3 in amino acids: CSVMDTGELFF. Written as DNA, the CDR3 is TGCAGCGTTATGGACACCGGGGAGCTGTTTTTT.

V gene TRBV7-8 combines with J gene TRBJ1-5, with 7 bases identical to TRBD1. V shed 2 bases, J shed 3 bases, and the junction held 7 bases outside the gene matches. The CDR3 loop spans 16 amino acids. Germline CDR1 is SGHVS and CDR2 is FQNEAQ. Here the CDR3 reads CASSLRGLTVNQPQHF. The CDR3 DNA follows: TGTGCCAGCAGCTTAAGGGGGCTGACAGTCAATCAGCCCCAGCATTTT.

This sequence joins TRBV28 and TRBJ1-2; D is possibly TRBD1 (6 bases). The CDR3 totals 14 residues. The V end was cut by 2 bases, the J end by 5 bases, with 12 bases between. CDR1 and CDR2 from the germline V gene are MDHEN and SYDVKM. CDR3 sequence: CASSLGGALYGYTF. Here the CDR3 DNA reads TGTGCCAGCAGTTTAGGGGGCGCCCTTTATGGCTACACCTTC.

V is TRBV28 and J is TRBJ2-3; no clear D gene. The CDR3 extends over 14 amino acids. In germline, CDR1 is MDHEN, CDR2 SYDVKM. Between the trimmed V and J ends, which lost 3 bases and 2 bases, there was a span of 9 bases. DNA of the CDR3: TGTGCCAGCAGTTTCAAAGGCCTCACAGATACGCAGTATTTT. Its translation is CASSFKGLTDTQYF.

This clone has a single count. The gene calls are TRBV7-9 and TRBJ1-5; D call uncertain. This CDR3 has 19 residues. Germline V gene data show CDR1 as SEHNR and CDR2 as FQNEAQ (reference sequence). The V and J ends lost 4 bases and 0 bases respectively, with 22 bases between them. In nucleotides, the CDR3 is TGTGCCAGCAGCTCCTTCATACCACATTTTCCCTTTAGCAATCAGCCCCAGCATTTT. As protein: CASSSFIPHFPFSNQPQHF.

This clone appeared a few times. The CDR3 nucleotides read TGTGCCAGCAGTCGGGCAGGGCAAACAGATACGCAGTATTTT. As protein: CASSRAGQTDTQYF. The chain recombines TRBV25-1 with TRBJ2-3, with TRBD1 as a possible D gene (5 bases). The CDR3 totals 14 residues. With 5 bases removed from V and 3 bases from J, the gap between germline ends came to 12 bases. The V gene's germline CDR1 is MGHDK and CDR2 SYGVNS.

The chain employs TRBV6-5 and TRBJ2-7; 9 positions match TRBD2. The CDR3 sequence is 15 residues long. V was pared by 4 bases and J by 0 bases, with 4 bases of the junction left unmatched. From germline, CDR1 is MNHEY and CDR2 SVGAGI. CDR3: CASSSTSGSSYEQYF. DNA of the CDR3: TGTGCCAGCAGTTCGACTAGCGGTTCCTCCTACGAGCAGTACTTC.

Concerning this clone itself: The junction differs from germline at one of its ends, possibly a read error. The CDR3 DNA is TGTGCCCGGAGGGGGACCGGGGAGCTGTTTTTT. Protein product: CARRGTGELFF. J is TRBJ2-2 and V is TRBV30; D tentatively reads TRBD1 or TRBD2 (6 bases each). The germline V gene encodes CDR1 GTSNPN and CDR2 SVGIG (reference sequence). The CDR3 is 11 amino acids.

The CDR3, as DNA: TGTGCCAGTAGTACCCGACAGATTGGCTATGGCTACACCTTC. Residues: CASSTRQIGYGYTF. The rearrangement joins TRBV19 to TRBJ1-2, with D perhaps TRBD1 (5 bases). Germline assignment: CDR1 LNHDA and CDR2 SQIVND (reference sequence). Deletions cut 4 bases from V and 4 bases from J, with 13 bases between. The CDR3 loop spans 14 amino acids.

The rearrangement joins TRBV5-1 to TRBJ2-7; 10 bases map to TRBD2. CDR1 and CDR2 (germline): SGHRS, YFSETQ. The CDR3 has 13 amino acids. V lost 6 bases, J lost 3 bases, and 3 bases stayed unmatched. CDR3 in DNA: TGCGCCAGCAAGGCTAGCGGGAGCTACGAGCAGTACTTC. Protein sequence: CASKASGSYEQYF.

The chain uses TRBV5-1 and TRBJ2-3; 11 bases match TRBD2. V was pared by 4 bases and J by 1 base, with 5 bases of the junction left unmatched. This CDR3 has 16 residues. The germline V gene encodes CDR1 SGHRS and CDR2 YFSETQ. The CDR3 sequence is CASSLRGLAGTDTQYF. CDR3 DNA sequence: TGCGCCAGCAGCCTCAGGGGACTAGCGGGCACAGATACGCAGTATTTT.

This rearrangement joins TRBV29-1 to TRBJ2-2, with TRBD1 matching over 8 bases. V lost 4 bases to trimming and J lost 4 bases; unmatched junction nucleotides: 8. From germline, CDR1 is SQVTM and CDR2 ANQGSEA. The CDR3 runs to 15 residues. CDR3 loop: CSVGPGGRGTGELFF. The CDR3 DNA sequence: TGCAGCGTTGGGCCAGGGGGCCGCGGCACCGGGGAGCTGTTTTTT.

V usage is TRBV27 and J usage is TRBJ1-5; TRBD1 might be the D (5 bases). Germline V gives CDR1 MNHEY, CDR2 SMNVEV (reference sequence). V lost 5 bases and J 4 bases, leaving 18 bases between the germline ends. CDR3 size: 16 residues. For the CDR3, the DNA is TGTGCCAGCAGTCCCTCCGCAGGGTTGGGGAATCAGCCCCAGCATTTT. It specifies CASSPSAGLGNQPQHF.

V is TRBV21-1 and J is TRBJ1-1; the D call of TRBD1 is as the table states it, not checked on the DNA. TRBV21-1 is a pseudogene. The CDR3 extends over 17 amino acids. The CDR3 is CASMTNLRDRANTEAFF. CDR3 coding DNA: TGTGCCAGCATGACTAATCTCCGGGACAGGGCGAACACTGAAGCTTTCTTT.

V gene TRBV7-9 combines with J gene TRBJ2-1; D perhaps matches TRBD2 (6 bases). The length of the CDR3 is 13 residues. Germline V CDR1 and CDR2: SEHNR, FQNEAQ (reference sequence). Trimming shortened V by 5 bases and J by 7 bases, and 12 bases separated the two germline ends. The CDR3 nucleotides are TGTGCCAGCAGCAGACCGGGGAGGAATGAGCAGTTCTTC. This sequence encodes CASSRPGRNEQFF. Combining the CDR3 with reference TRBV7-9 and TRBJ2-1 gives the whole variable domain DTGVSQNPRHKITKRGQNVTFRCDPISEHNRLYWYRQTLGQGPEFLTYFQNEAQLEKSRLLSDRFSAERPKGSFSTLEIQRTEQGDSAMYLCASSRPGRNEQFFGPGTRLTVL.

This sequence joins TRBV30 and TRBJ1-6; 10 positions agree with TRBD1. The germline V gene has CDR1 GTSNPN and CDR2 SVGIG (reference sequence). The V and J ends lost 5 bases and 6 bases, in that order; junction bases with no gene match: 4. The length of the CDR3 is 14 residues. DNA for the CDR3: TGTGCCTGGCGCGGGGACAGGGGTAATTCACCCCTCCACTTT. Amino acids: CAWRGDRGNSPLHF. The complete variable domain, with remaining parts taken from reference TRBV30 and TRBJ1-6, reads SQTIHQWPATLVQPVGSPLSLECTVEGTSNPNLYWYRQAAGRGLQLLFYSVGIGQISSEVPQNLSASRPQDRQFILSSKKLLLSDSGFYLCAWRGDRGNSPLHFGNGTRLTVT.

V is TRBV5-6 and J is TRBJ2-7; a weak D match, TRBD1 (6 bases). The CDR3 sequence is 16 residues long. CDR1 and CDR2 from the germline V gene are SGHDT and YYEEEE. With 1 base removed from V and 0 bases from J, the gap between germline ends came to 14 bases. The DNA for the CDR3 is TGTGCCAGCAGCTTGCCGCAGGGGACGAGCTCCTACGAGCAGTACTTC. Translating it yields CASSLPQGTSSYEQYF. The full variable domain, in which reference TRBV5-6 and TRBJ2-7 provide the parts outside the CDR3, is DAGVTQSPTHLIKTRGQQVTLRCSPKSGHDTVSWYQQALGQGPQFIFQYYEEEERQRGNFPDRFSGHQFPNYSSELNVNALLLGDSALYLCASSLPQGTSSYEQYFGPGTRLTVT.

The CDR3 DNA follows: TGTGCCAGCAGTGAAGGGGGGACAGGGGGCTACGAGCAGTACTTC. Protein sequence: CASSEGGTGGYEQYF. The rearrangement links TRBV2 to TRBJ2-7; 11 bases match TRBD1. Germline V gene sequence: CDR1 SNHLY, CDR2 FYNNEI. The CDR3 is made up of 15 amino acids. With 1 base clipped from V and 3 bases from J, the junction kept 2 bases outside the gene matches.

This chain connects TRBV29-1 to TRBJ2-1, with 11 bases lining up with TRBD2. Germline V lookup: CDR1 SQVTM, CDR2 ANQGSEA. V lost 4 bases to trimming and J lost 9 bases; unmatched junction nucleotides: 5. CDR3 size: 13 residues. CDR3 DNA sequence: TGCAGCGTTGTACCGCTAGCGGGAGGTGAGCAGTTCTTC. Translating gives CSVVPLAGGEQFF.

The CDR3 nucleotides read TGTGCCTGGGGCAGGCCGAACACCGGGGAGCTGTTTTTT. This codes for CAWGRPNTGELFF. The chain recombines TRBV30 with TRBJ2-2; D gene unclear. V lost 5 bases, J lost 0 bases, and 7 bases lay in between. CDR1 is GTSNPN and CDR2 is SVGIG in the germline V gene (reference sequence). The length of the CDR3 is 13 residues.

This chain links TRBV23-1 with TRBJ2-5; no reliable D call. TRBV23-1 falls under the ORF class, with uncertain function. The CDR3 is 15 amino acids. V was cut by 3 bases and J by 4 bases, with 15 bases left in between. CDR3 loop: CASSHPELFGETQYF. CDR3 sequence (DNA): TGCGCCAGCAGTCACCCAGAATTATTCGGAGAGACCCAGTACTTC.

This clone was recorded once. The V gene is TRBV18, the J gene TRBJ2-5; possible D gene TRBD1, 6 bases. The CDR3 spans 14 residues. V was shortened by 0 bases and J by 5 bases, with 10 bases between the two germline ends. Germline V gives CDR1 KGHSH, CDR2 LQKENI. The CDR3: CASSPPAGAETQYF. Here the CDR3 DNA reads TGTGCCAGCTCACCACCCGCAGGGGCGGAGACCCAGTACTTC.

The chain joins TRBV5-1 to TRBJ1-2; TRBD1 matches at 7 bases. V lost 3 bases, J lost 7 bases, and 12 bases stayed unmatched. Germline CDR1 SGHRS, CDR2 YFSETQ. The CDR3 length is 15 residues. The chain's CDR3 is CASSSIDTGVGGYTF. The CDR3, as DNA: TGCGCCAGCAGCTCGATTGATACAGGGGTTGGTGGCTACACCTTC. Supplemented by reference TRBV5-1 and TRBJ1-2, the full variable domain reads KAGVTQTPRYLIKTRGQQVTLSCSPISGHRSVSWYQQTPGQGLQFLFEYFSETQRNKGNFPGRFSGRQFSNSRSEMNVSTLELGDSALYLCASSSIDTGVGGYTFGSGTRLTVV.

The genes are TRBV27 and TRBJ2-7; TRBD2 aligns across 7 bases. Germline V gene lookup returns CDR1 MNHEY and CDR2 SMNVEV (reference sequence). The length of the CDR3 is 14 residues. The V segment lost 4 bases and the J segment 3 bases; nucleotides outside the gene matches: 6. CDR3 sequence: CASSWSSGLYEQYF. DNA for the CDR3: TGTGCCAGCAGTTGGTCTAGCGGTCTCTACGAGCAGTACTTC.